Following are 19 T cell receptor beta chains from one sample sequenced in a study of T cell responses to AZD1222 COVID-19 vaccine (TCRdb year 2021). In light of the paper, this sample's time point label describes: about 28 days (+/-7) after the second vaccine dose. The protocol used for the library was the immunoSEQ multiplex PCR assay. The clones in this table, taken by TCRdb from immuneACCESS, are in-frame only. Not every clone is retained; where verified, under half of the shortfall comes from an unresolved V gene, and the cause of the rest is unknown. This sample comprises about 130,000 clones, roughly 89% of them detected only once. Around 1.1% of the sample lies in the top ten. Specimen: peripheral blood, collected 28 days after the second AZD1222 dose. Receptor source: an adult who received the AZD1222 COVID-19 vaccine.

The chain's CDR3 is CAISEDGSFSGNTIYF. The CDR3 bases are TGTGCCATCAGTGAGGACGGGTCCTTCTCTGGAAACACCATATATTTT. V gene TRBV10-3 combines with J gene TRBJ1-3; D is ambiguous. V lost 2 bases to trimming and J lost 0 bases, with 11 bases between them. CDR3 length: 16 residues. Germline values: CDR1 ENHRY, CDR2 SYGVKD.

This clone was detected only once. The V gene is TRBV11-3, the J gene TRBJ2-2, with TRBD1 identical over 7 bases. The germline V gene has CDR1 SGHNT and CDR2 YENEEA. With V trimmed by 6 bases and J by 7 bases, 5 bases remained unmatched. The CDR3 has 13 amino acids. CDR3 bases: TGTGCCAGCAGACATACAGGGGTCGGGGAGCTGTTTTTT. It yields the protein CASRHTGVGELFF.

This sequence joins TRBV4-3 and TRBJ1-5; weak D call: TRBD1 (6 bases). The CDR3 is made up of 15 amino acids. V was trimmed by 0 bases and J by 7 bases, leaving 13 bases between them. Germline V lookup: CDR1 LGHNA, CDR2 YSLEER. Written as DNA, the CDR3 is TGCGCCAGCAGCCAAGAAGCCAGGGGCAGCCAGCCCCAGCATTTT. Amino acid sequence: CASSQEARGSQPQHF.

The chain recombines TRBV29-1 with TRBJ2-3, with D possibly being TRBD1 or TRBD2 (5 bases each). There are 13 residues in the CDR3. Germline loops: CDR1 SQVTM, CDR2 ANQGSEA. Trimming cost V 6 bases and J 2 bases, with 12 bases left between them. The CDR3 protein is CSVGRGLTDTQYF. The CDR3 DNA follows: TGCAGCGTCGGACGGGGCCTCACAGATACGCAGTATTTT.

This chain uses TRBV6-5 with TRBJ1-1, with 9 bases fitting TRBD1. Germline loops: CDR1 MNHEY, CDR2 SVGAGI. Germline trimming cut 6 bases from V and 6 bases from J; bases unmatched to any gene: 8. The length of the CDR3 is 14 residues. Written as DNA, the CDR3 is TGTGCCAGCAGGGTGGACAGGGGCAGGCCTGAAGCTTTCTTT. Residues: CASRVDRGRPEAFF.

The chain is built from TRBV7-9 and TRBJ2-3; 8 nucleotides match TRBD1. Losses at the gene ends were 3 bases for V and 2 bases for J; bases not matched to a gene: 10. CDR1 and CDR2 from the germline V gene are SEHNR and FQNEAQ (reference sequence). The CDR3 contains 17 residues. The CDR3 DNA follows: TGTGCCAGCAGCTTGAACCAGGGGGCGCCTTACACAGATACGCAGTATTTT. It translates to CASSLNQGAPYTDTQYF.

This chain links TRBV6-5 with TRBJ2-3; tentatively, D is TRBD1 (5 bases). Germline CDR1 MNHEY, CDR2 SVGAGI. Trimming removed 6 bases at V and 0 bases at J, with 10 bases between. This CDR3 is 14 amino acids long. CDR3 nucleotide sequence: TGTGCCAGCAGCTGGGGCCCTAGCACAGATACGCAGTATTTT. The encoded protein is CASSWGPSTDTQYF.

This clone was seen once. The chain combines TRBV27 with TRBJ2-2; 8 bases map to TRBD2. V gave up 3 bases and J gave up 3 bases; unmatched junction bases: 3. CDR1 and CDR2 (germline): MNHEY, SMNVEV (reference sequence). CDR3 length: 15 residues. The chain's CDR3 is CASSFGTSHTGELFF. CDR3 sequence (DNA): TGTGCCAGCAGTTTTGGGACTAGTCACACCGGGGAGCTGTTTTTT.

The gene calls are TRBV7-3 and TRBJ2-2; TRBD1 agrees at 7 bases. V shed 5 bases, J shed 6 bases, and the junction held 9 bases outside the gene matches. CDR3 length equals 15 residues. Germline CDR1 SGHTA, CDR2 FQGTGA. The CDR3 spells CASSPGQAHAGELFF. CDR3 DNA sequence: TGTGCCAGCAGCCCCGGACAGGCCCACGCCGGGGAGCTGTTTTTT.

This chain uses TRBV10-3 with TRBJ1-4, with no clear D. CDR1 and CDR2 from the germline V gene are ENHRY and SYGVKD. The CDR3 loop spans 15 amino acids. Between the trimmed V and J ends, which lost 4 bases and 2 bases, there was a span of 11 bases. CDR3 in amino acids: CAISAGFGTNEKLFF. The CDR3 DNA reads TGTGCCATCAGTGCGGGTTTCGGTACTAATGAAAAACTGTTTTTT.

The V call is TRBV7-2, the J call TRBJ1-5; possible D gene TRBD1, 5 bases. The CDR3 is 14 residues long. In germline, CDR1 is SGHTA, CDR2 FQGNSA. Between the trimmed V and J ends, which lost 0 bases and 4 bases, there was a span of 7 bases. CDR3 in amino acids: CASSLAGDNQPQHF. CDR3 nucleotide sequence: TGTGCCAGCAGCTTAGCAGGGGATAATCAGCCCCAGCATTTT.

This chain links TRBV7-9 with TRBJ1-2; possible D gene TRBD1, 5 bases. The CDR3 extends over 14 amino acids. Trimming cost V 0 bases and J 9 bases, with 14 bases left between them. Germline CDR1 and CDR2: SEHNR and FQNEAQ (reference sequence). This CDR3 reads CASSLADQGKSYTF. The CDR3 DNA sequence: TGTGCCAGCAGCTTAGCGGATCAGGGAAAGAGCTACACCTTC. Combining the CDR3 with reference TRBV7-9 and TRBJ1-2 gives the whole variable domain DTGVSQNPRHKITKRGQNVTFRCDPISEHNRLYWYRQTLGQGPEFLTYFQNEAQLEKSRLLSDRFSAERPKGSFSTLEIQRTEQGDSAMYLCASSLADQGKSYTFGSGTRLTVV.

The chain couples TRBV7-2 to TRBJ1-1; D is undetermined. Per germline, CDR1 SGHTA and CDR2 FQGNSA. This CDR3 comprises 13 residues. With 1 base removed from V and 0 bases from J, the gap between germline ends came to 3 bases. The CDR3 bases are TGTGCCAGCAGCTTAGGCATGAACACTGAAGCTTTCTTT. It is translated as CASSLGMNTEAFF.

The chain uses TRBV5-1 and TRBJ1-1, with no clear D. Trimming took 6 bases from V and 8 from J, leaving 11 bases between them. The CDR3 loop spans 11 amino acids. In germline, CDR1 is SGHRS, CDR2 YFSETQ. In DNA form, the CDR3 reads TGCGCCAGCACCAACGGCTACGAAGCTTTCTTT. It encodes CASTNGYEAFF.

The chain links TRBV5-4 to TRBJ2-2; TRBD1 matches at 7 bases. The CDR3 is 15 amino acids. Germline CDR1 reads SGHNT; CDR2 reads YYREEE (reference sequence). V shed 0 bases and J 7 bases; nucleotides not matched to a gene: 6. CDR3 bases: TGTGCCAGCAGCTTGGTAAAGGGGGCAAGCGGGGAGCTGTTTTTT. Its translation: CASSLVKGASGELFF. Combining the CDR3 with reference TRBV5-4 and TRBJ2-2 gives the whole variable domain ETGVTQSPTHLIKTRGQQVTLRCSSQSGHNTVSWYQQALGQGPQFIFQYYREEENGRGNFPPRFSGLQFPNYSSELNVNALELDDSALYLCASSLVKGASGELFFGEGSRLTVL.

This clone appeared a single time. This chain links TRBV4-3 with TRBJ1-1, with TRBD1 as a possible D gene (5 bases). CDR1 is LGHNA and CDR2 is YSLEER in the germline V gene. The length of the CDR3 is 15 residues. Trimming shortened V by 4 bases and J by 4 bases, and 16 bases separated the two germline ends. The chain's CDR3 is CASSPRVLGPTEAFF. Written as DNA, the CDR3 is TGCGCCAGCAGCCCCAGGGTGCTGGGGCCCACTGAAGCTTTCTTT.

Only one count was recorded for this clone. V usage is TRBV2 and J usage is TRBJ1-1; 8 positions agree with TRBD1. CDR3 length equals 13 residues. The J segment lost 5 bases and the V segment lost 6 bases, leaving 5 bases of the junction unmatched. CDR1 is SNHLY and CDR2 is FYNNEI in the germline V gene. CDR3 DNA sequence: TGTGCCAGCAGCGACAGGGGCCGGACTGAAGCTTTCTTT. It codes for CASSDRGRTEAFF.

This sequence joins TRBV5-8 and TRBJ1-2, with D unclear. Trimming stripped 0 bases from V and 6 bases from J, with 9 bases between. From germline, CDR1 is SGHTS and CDR2 YDEGEE. The CDR3 runs to 13 residues. For the CDR3, the DNA is TGTGCCAGCAGCTTGGAAGGTCGCCATGGCTACACCTTC. Translation: CASSLEGRHGYTF.

The rearrangement links TRBV7-2 to TRBJ2-1, with 8 nucleotides matching TRBD2. CDR3 size: 17 residues. With 0 bases clipped from V and 1 base from J, the junction kept 5 bases outside the gene matches. The germline V gene has CDR1 SGHTA and CDR2 FQGNSA. The CDR3 DNA is TGTGCCAGCAGCTTAGCCCTCGGCGGGGGGTCCTACAATGAGCAGTTCTTC. Residues: CASSLALGGGSYNEQFF.